Here is one TCR beta chain with its context. The data are from a study of blood T cell repertoires in COVID-19. Overall study: Specimens from acute and convalescent COVID-19 originated in the United States, Italy and Spain.

The table came from immunoSEQ multiplex PCR; TCRdb's copy has only in-frame clones and leaves some out. The sample contains fewer than 200,000 clones, around 87% of which appear only once. This CDR3 has 13 residues. In germline, CDR1 is SGDLS, CDR2 YYNGEE. V was shortened by 3 bases and J by 4 bases, with 11 bases between the two germline ends. What was sequenced was peripheral blood. The TCR sequence derives from a man aged 35 to 55 with active or convalescent COVID-19. The chain combines TRBV9 with TRBJ2-7, with D perhaps TRBD1 (6 bases). CDR3 region: CASSGHTGYEQYF. DNA for the CDR3: TGTGCCAGCAGCGGACACACAGGGTACGAGCAGTACTTC.